Below, 26 T cell receptor beta chains from the same sample are listed, as sequenced in a study of shared clonotypes between healthy human individuals. Sequencing used immunoSEQ multiplex PCR; TCRdb keeps in-frame clones, though not all of them. The sample has around 2.1 million clones, under 95% seen once; the top ten hold over 1.5%. Only CD45RO-negative cells positively selected for CCR7 counted as naive CD8 cells, so terminally differentiated effector memory CD45RA+ cells were excluded. Sequencing was performed on naive CD8+ T cells from PBMCs. The receptors derive from a man in his late teens or twenties in good health. Some clones in this sample may be carry-over from other donors' samples.

This clone showed up just once. Within the sample, other DNA sequences also encode this same CDR3. V is TRBV7-9 and J is TRBJ2-7; tentatively, D is TRBD1 (5 bases). In germline, CDR1 is SEHNR, CDR2 FQNEAQ (reference sequence). Trimming left V 5 bases short and J 3 bases short, with 14 bases between. The CDR3 consists of 14 residues. CDR3 sequence (DNA): TGTGCCAGCAGCCTGGCAGGGTCGGACTACGAGCAGTACTTC. Protein sequence: CASSLAGSDYEQYF. Full variable domain (missing parts from reference TRBV7-9 and TRBJ2-7): DTGVSQNPRHKITKRGQNVTFRCDPISEHNRLYWYRQTLGQGPEFLTYFQNEAQLEKSRLLSDRFSAERPKGSFSTLEIQRTEQGDSAMYLCASSLAGSDYEQYFGPGTRLTVT.

V is TRBV27 and J is TRBJ2-2; D gene uncertain. Per the germline V gene, CDR1 is MNHEY and CDR2 is SMNVEV (reference sequence). Trimming took off 3 bases at V and 6 bases at J, with 5 bases between the two ends. This CDR3 has 12 amino acids. The CDR3 nucleotides read TGTGCCAGCAGTTTCATCCCCGGGGAGCTGTTTTTT. Residues: CASSFIPGELFF.

J is TRBJ2-7 and V is TRBV7-3; D not resolved. With 3 bases removed from V and 3 bases from J, the gap between germline ends came to 9 bases. Germline CDR1 SGHTA, CDR2 FQGTGA. This CDR3 region has 13 residues. The CDR3 nucleotides are TGTGCCAGCAGCTTGGACCCTGACTACGAGCAGTACTTC. This codes for CASSLDPDYEQYF.

This clone was seen only once. V and J are TRBV14 and TRBJ2-7, with 7 bases matching TRBD2. V gave up 0 bases and J gave up 1 base; unmatched junction bases: 3. The CDR3 is 15 amino acids. CDR1 SGHDN and CDR2 FVKESK come from the germline V gene. CDR3 coding DNA: TGTGCCAGCAGCCAAGAGGGGGAGGGATCCTACGAGCAGTACTTC. Translation gives CASSQEGEGSYEQYF.

The chain links TRBV9 to TRBJ2-3; 9 bases match TRBD1. Losses at the gene ends were 4 bases for V and 2 bases for J; bases not matched to a gene: 5. Germline V gene lookup returns CDR1 SGDLS and CDR2 YYNGEE. The CDR3 totals 15 residues. The CDR3 bases are TGTGCCAGCAGCCCCGGGACAGGGAACACAGATACGCAGTATTTT. Translation: CASSPGTGNTDTQYF.

This clone was seen only a few times. V is TRBV27 and J is TRBJ2-7; TRBD2 matches at 8 bases. V dropped 8 bases and J dropped 5; count of bases not matched to a gene: 11. This CDR3 comprises 14 residues. Germline V gene sequence: CDR1 MNHEY, CDR2 SMNVEV (reference sequence). The CDR3 is CASGSLARGDEQYF. CDR3 nucleotides: TGTGCCAGCGGATCCCTAGCGCGGGGGGACGAGCAGTACTTC.

This chain joins TRBV5-4 and TRBJ2-7; D is tentatively TRBD1 or TRBD2 (5 bases each). The CDR3 extends over 14 amino acids. The V and J ends lost 4 bases and 7 bases respectively, with 18 bases between them. CDR1 and CDR2 from the germline V gene are SGHNT and YYREEE (reference sequence). The CDR3 nucleotides read TGTGCCAGCAGCCTCGGGACCGACGCCGGGGAGCAGTACTTC. Translated, it gives CASSLGTDAGEQYF.

This chain uses TRBV6-6 with TRBJ2-5; the D is unclear. V was clipped by 0 bases and J by 3 bases, with 5 bases between them. The germline V gene has CDR1 MNHNY and CDR2 SVGAGI (reference sequence). The CDR3 runs to 13 residues. In DNA form, the CDR3 reads TGTGCCAGCAGTTACTCAGCGAAAGAGACCCAGTACTTC. It codes for CASSYSAKETQYF.

This chain uses TRBV4-1 with TRBJ2-1, with TRBD2 matching 7 bases. V lost 2 bases to trimming and J lost 4 bases; unmatched junction nucleotides: 2. This CDR3 is 14 amino acids long. Germline assignment: CDR1 MGHRA and CDR2 YSYEKL. In nucleotides, the CDR3 is TGCGCCAGCAGCCAAAGGGACTATTACAATGAGCAGTTCTTC. Residues: CASSQRDYYNEQFF.

V gene TRBV6-6 combines with J gene TRBJ2-1; D perhaps matches TRBD2 (6 bases). Trimming removed 8 bases from V and 0 bases from J, with 11 bases in between. The length of the CDR3 is 14 residues. Looked up from germline, CDR1 is MNHNY and CDR2 is SVGAGI (reference sequence). CDR3 loop: CASDSGSSYNEQFF. CDR3 nucleotides: TGTGCCAGCGATAGCGGTAGCTCCTACAATGAGCAGTTCTTC.

The chain has TRBV30 and TRBJ2-1, with D possibly being TRBD2 (6 bases). The V and J ends lost 0 bases and 6 bases respectively, with 21 bases between them. Germline V gene data show CDR1 as GTSNPN and CDR2 as SVGIG (reference sequence). The CDR3 spans 17 residues. The CDR3 DNA reads as TGTGCCTGGAGTGTACTAGGAGGGCTAGAATTGATCAATGAGCAGTTCTTC. Amino acids: CAWSVLGGLELINEQFF. The whole variable domain, filled in from reference TRBV30 and TRBJ2-1, reads SQTIHQWPATLVQPVGSPLSLECTVEGTSNPNLYWYRQAAGRGLQLLFYSVGIGQISSEVPQNLSASRPQDRQFILSSKKLLLSDSGFYLCAWSVLGGLELINEQFFGPGTRLTVL.

The rearrangement joins TRBV28 to TRBJ1-2; 12 bases are shared with TRBD1. This CDR3 is 17 amino acids long. Per germline, CDR1 MDHEN and CDR2 SYDVKM. The V and J ends lost 2 bases and 8 bases, in that order; junction bases with no gene match: 12. Here the CDR3 DNA reads TGTGCCAGCAGTTTAGGGGACAGGGGGCGATCATGGGGCGGCTACACCTTC. This sequence encodes CASSLGDRGRSWGGYTF.

V gene TRBV4-1 combines with J gene TRBJ2-5, with 10 bases lining up with TRBD2. With V trimmed by 0 bases and J by 3 bases, 4 bases remained unmatched. The CDR3 totals 16 residues. From germline, CDR1 is MGHRA and CDR2 YSYEKL. CDR3 sequence: CASSQDGGLAEETQYF. The CDR3 DNA sequence: TGCGCCAGCAGCCAAGATGGCGGACTAGCGGAAGAGACCCAGTACTTC.

The V call is TRBV5-1, the J call TRBJ2-1; 8 nucleotides agree with TRBD1. The trim removed 0 bases at V and 5 bases at J, leaving 7 bases unmatched. Per germline, CDR1 SGHRS and CDR2 YFSETQ. The CDR3 totals 16 residues. CDR3 nucleotide sequence: TGCGCCAGCAGCTTGGGGCGATGGACAGGGAACAATGAGCAGTTCTTC. This translates into CASSLGRWTGNNEQFF.

This clone occurred once. The V call is TRBV27, the J call TRBJ1-5; D is possibly TRBD1 (6 bases). V lost 4 bases, J lost 5 bases, and 9 bases lay in between. Looked up from germline, CDR1 is MNHEY and CDR2 is SMNVEV (reference sequence). This CDR3 region has 13 residues. CDR3 in amino acids: CASSWQGYQPQHF. The CDR3 bases are TGTGCCAGCAGTTGGCAGGGGTATCAGCCCCAGCATTTT.

This chain uses TRBV10-1 with TRBJ1-1; 8 bases map to TRBD1. V was clipped by 6 bases and J by 5 bases; unmatched bases: 8. Per germline, CDR1 WNHNN and CDR2 SYGVQD (reference sequence). The CDR3 extends over 14 amino acids. This CDR3 reads CASSDTGGGTEAFF. CDR3 sequence (DNA): TGCGCCAGCAGCGATACAGGGGGAGGAACTGAAGCTTTCTTT.

V and J are TRBV7-8 and TRBJ2-7, with 14 bases identical to TRBD2. This CDR3 contains 17 residues. Germline values: CDR1 SGHVS, CDR2 FQNEAQ. Unmatched junction bases numbered 6, after V lost 5 bases and J lost 0 bases. CDR3 coding DNA: TGTGCCAGCAGCGAGGGACTAGCGGGAGCCCTCTCCTACGAGCAGTACTTC. It encodes CASSEGLAGALSYEQYF.

This chain links TRBV4-3 with TRBJ2-4; TRBD2 agrees at 7 bases. Trimming removed 1 base from V and 1 base from J; junction bases left unmatched: 1. Germline assignment: CDR1 LGHNA and CDR2 YSLEER. The CDR3 is 15 amino acids. The CDR3: CASSQVGGAKNIQYF. CDR3 DNA: TGCGCCAGCAGCCAAGTCGGGGGGGCCAAAAACATTCAGTACTTC.

This chain joins TRBV19 and TRBJ2-1; 7 positions agree with TRBD2. The CDR3 consists of 15 residues. Losses at the gene ends were 10 bases for V and 2 bases for J; bases not matched to a gene: 11. In germline, CDR1 is LNHDA, CDR2 SQIVND (reference sequence). CDR3 nucleotide sequence: TGTGCCACCACCTTAGGCGGGAGCACCTACAATGAGCAGTTCTTC. It translates to CATTLGGSTYNEQFF.

The chain links TRBV9 to TRBJ1-1, with D perhaps matching TRBD1 (5 bases). The CDR3 is 14 amino acids. Trimming left V 6 bases short and J 4 bases short, with 16 bases between. Germline CDR1 SGDLS, CDR2 YYNGEE. The CDR3, as DNA: TGTGCCAGCACTTTAAGTGGGGGGAGCACTGAAGCTTTCTTT. Translation gives CASTLSGGSTEAFF.

This clone was detected once. The genes are TRBV5-3 and TRBJ2-7, with a weak D call TRBD2 (5 bases). TRBV5-3 is known as an ORF, though its function is uncertain. This CDR3 has 11 residues. V gave up 5 bases and J gave up 7 bases, with 10 bases separating them. CDR3 DNA sequence: TGTGCCAGAAGGACGTCGGGGGAGCAGTACTTC. It yields the protein CARRTSGEQYF.

CDR3: CSVGGRGPYEQFF. The DNA for the CDR3 is TGCAGCGTGGGGGGGCGAGGACCATATGAGCAGTTCTTC. The chain carries TRBV29-1 and TRBJ2-1; the D gene is possibly TRBD2 (7 bases). Trimming pared 6 bases from V and 8 bases from J, leaving 17 bases between. The CDR3 contains 13 residues. Per the germline V gene, CDR1 is SQVTM and CDR2 is ANQGSEA.

The chain joins TRBV6-5 to TRBJ1-2; 7 bases align to TRBD1. The trim removed 6 bases at V and 8 bases at J, leaving 3 bases unmatched. The CDR3 is 11 amino acids. Germline CDR1 and CDR2: MNHEY and SVGAGI. The CDR3 sequence is CASRTGSGYTF. In DNA form, the CDR3 reads TGTGCCAGCAGGACAGGGTCGGGCTACACCTTC.

The chain links TRBV5-8 to TRBJ1-2; 8 bases are shared with TRBD1. Trimming removed 4 bases from V and 3 bases from J; junction bases left unmatched: 8. Germline CDR1 is SGHTS and CDR2 is YDEGEE. This CDR3 spans 15 amino acids. The DNA for the CDR3 is TGTGCCAGCAGCCAGTCCGACAGGGGATACTATGGCTACACCTTC. It is translated as CASSQSDRGYYGYTF.

The gene calls are TRBV7-8 and TRBJ2-5; D tentatively fits TRBD1 or TRBD2 (7 bases each). The CDR3 runs 17 residues. Germline V gene sequence: CDR1 SGHVS, CDR2 FQNEAQ. V was pared by 4 bases and J by 1 base, with 19 bases between. The CDR3 spells CASSSQGTTPFQETQYF. The CDR3 coding sequence is TGTGCCAGCAGCTCACAGGGGACTACACCGTTCCAAGAGACCCAGTACTTC.

This clone was seen only a few times. The genes are TRBV9 and TRBJ2-1, with D possibly being TRBD2 (5 bases). V gave up 6 bases and J gave up 7 bases, with 14 bases separating them. CDR3 size: 13 residues. Germline V lookup: CDR1 SGDLS, CDR2 YYNGEE. CDR3 bases: TGTGCCAGCACCCCCGGGCTAGCAAATGAGCAGTTCTTC. Translated: CASTPGLANEQFF.